This T cell receptor (beta chain) is from a study of blood T cell repertoires in COVID-19. Study as a whole: Italy, Spain and the United States were the sources of the convalescent and acute COVID-19 samples. PBMCs, B-cell-depleted T cells, or T cells provided the cDNA or gDNA that made up the material.

Trimming took off 4 bases at V and 1 base at J, with 11 bases between the two ends. The CDR3 contains 14 residues. Germline V lookup: CDR1 SGHTS, CDR2 YDEGEE. Sequencing was performed with immunoSEQ multiplex PCR; in TCRdb, only in-frame clones are kept and a portion is missing. The table records hundreds of thousands of clones, 70% to 90% of them present only once. Seattle-derived patients entered the study during active infection and were followed longitudinally. Sequenced: peripheral blood. The V gene is TRBV5-8, the J gene TRBJ1-1; the D is unclear. This sequence was found in a woman aged 55-69 years with COVID-19, enrolled during active disease. The CDR3 bases are TGTGCCAGCAGCCCGAGGCCGCAGAACACTGAAGCTTTCTTT. It encodes CASSPRPQNTEAFF.